This passage covers 21 T cell receptor beta chains from one sample sequenced in a study of OX40 agonist ivuxolimab in advanced cancers. Here immunoSEQ multiplex PCR was the method, and the copy in TCRdb shows in-frame clones only, minus some. The top ten hold approximately 14% of the sample, which has about 69,000 clones, approximately 91% seen once. Source: CD4+ or CD8+ T cells sorted from blood, taken in a trial of the OX40 agonist ivuxolimab. The source of these receptors is an adult with an advanced solid tumor such as melanoma, head and neck, liver or kidney cancer.

The table lists this clone with a count of one. The chain joins TRBV19 to TRBJ2-5, with 10 bases matching TRBD2. V lost 3 bases and J lost 2; bases outside the gene matches: 6. The V gene's germline CDR1 is LNHDA and CDR2 SQIVND (reference sequence). The CDR3 loop spans 16 amino acids. CDR3 bases: TGTGCCAGTAGTATCCAAGAACTAGCGGGACAAGAGACCCAGTACTTC. Amino acids: CASSIQELAGQETQYF. Supplemented by reference TRBV19 and TRBJ2-5, the full variable domain reads DGGITQSPKYLFRKEGQNVTLSCEQNLNHDAMYWYRQDPGQGLRLIYYSQIVNDFQKGDIAEGYSVSREKKESFPLTVTSAQKNPTAFYLCASSIQELAGQETQYFGPGTRLLVL.

The chain's CDR3 is CASSLWQGSTDTQYF. The CDR3 DNA sequence: TGTGCCAGCAGCTTATGGCAGGGAAGCACAGATACGCAGTATTTT. V is TRBV7-8 and J is TRBJ2-3; possible D gene TRBD1, 5 bases. Germline V lookup: CDR1 SGHVS, CDR2 FQNEAQ. Between the trimmed V and J ends, which lost 2 bases and 0 bases, there was a span of 9 bases. This CDR3 has 15 residues.

This chain uses TRBV5-6 with TRBJ2-1, with TRBD2 matching 7 bases. Germline CDR1 reads SGHDT; CDR2 reads YYEEEE. Germline trimming cut 4 bases from V and 15 bases from J; bases unmatched to any gene: 16. The CDR3 sequence is 14 residues long. CDR3 amino acids: CASSPHGRGSRLFF. The CDR3 nucleotides read TGTGCCAGCAGCCCTCACGGGCGGGGGTCGAGGCTGTTCTTC.

The genes are TRBV15 and TRBJ1-1; weak D call: TRBD1 (6 bases). This CDR3 spans 13 amino acids. Trimming shortened V by 5 bases and J by 1 base, and 8 bases separated the two germline ends. Per the germline V gene, CDR1 is LNHNV and CDR2 is YYDKDF (reference sequence). The CDR3 DNA is TGTGCCACCAGCGCGGACAGGAACACTGAAGCTTTCTTT. Its protein product is CATSADRNTEAFF.

For this clone: The junction departs from the called germline gene at one end, perhaps through a read error. The J gene is TRBJ2-1, the V gene TRBV7-7; the match to TRBD2 covers 9 bases. Looked up from germline, CDR1 is SSHAT and CDR2 is FNYEAQ (reference sequence). The length of the CDR3 is 13 residues. For the CDR3, the DNA is TGTGCTAGCAGCATGGGACTAGCCAATGAGCAGTTCTTC. Its protein is CASSMGLANEQFF.

The J gene is TRBJ2-2, the V gene TRBV7-9; D is unclear. Trimming left V 4 bases short and J 6 bases short, with 6 bases between. The CDR3 extends over 12 amino acids. Per germline, CDR1 SEHNR and CDR2 FQNEAQ (reference sequence). The CDR3 coding sequence is TGTGCCAGCAGCTCGCTAGCCGGGGAGCTGTTTTTT. Its translation: CASSSLAGELFF.

This rearrangement joins TRBV5-1 to TRBJ2-3, with D unresolved. The CDR3 runs 16 residues. Germline lookup yields CDR1 SGHRS and CDR2 YFSETQ. The germline V and J ends were trimmed by 2 bases and 2 bases, with 15 bases remaining between them. CDR3 in amino acids: CASSFRQAETTDTQYF. The DNA of the CDR3 is TGCGCCAGCAGCTTCCGGCAGGCTGAAACCACAGATACGCAGTATTTT. The full variable domain, completed using reference TRBV5-1 and TRBJ2-3, is KAGVTQTPRYLIKTRGQQVTLSCSPISGHRSVSWYQQTPGQGLQFLFEYFSETQRNKGNFPGRFSGRQFSNSRSEMNVSTLELGDSALYLCASSFRQAETTDTQYFGPGTRLTVL.

The rearrangement links TRBV7-9 to TRBJ2-1, with 9 positions matching TRBD2. Germline loops: CDR1 SEHNR, CDR2 FQNEAQ (reference sequence). The CDR3 consists of 16 residues. Trimming took 2 bases from V and 6 from J; bases not matched to a gene: 8. CDR3 nucleotide sequence: TGTGCCAGCAGCTTATTGCTAGCGGGACGCAGCAATGAGCAGTTCTTC. It translates to CASSLLLAGRSNEQFF. The full variable domain, in which reference TRBV7-9 and TRBJ2-1 provide the parts outside the CDR3, is DTGVSQNPRHKITKRGQNVTFRCDPISEHNRLYWYRQTLGQGPEFLTYFQNEAQLEKSRLLSDRFSAERPKGSFSTLEIQRTEQGDSAMYLCASSLLLAGRSNEQFFGPGTRLTVL.

V is TRBV21-1 and J is TRBJ2-3. TRBV21-1 counts as a pseudogene. This CDR3 region has 15 residues. CDR3 DNA: TGTGCCAGCAGCAAACATGGGGAACCAACAGATACGCAGTATTTT. This encodes CASSKHGEPTDTQYF.

This clone was observed a few times. J is TRBJ2-2 and V is TRBV9, with D uncertain. The CDR3 is made up of 12 amino acids. Trimming pared 0 bases from V and 8 bases from J, leaving 5 bases between. The germline gives CDR1 SGDLS, CDR2 YYNGEE. The CDR3 DNA reads as TGTGCCAGCAGCGTAGTGGCTGGGGAGCTGTTTTTT. It specifies CASSVVAGELFF.

This chain uses TRBV30 with TRBJ2-3, with a weak D call TRBD1 (6 bases). The ends were cut back, 4 bases at V and 0 bases at J, with 11 bases in the middle. CDR3 length: 14 residues. Germline CDR1 reads GTSNPN; CDR2 reads SVGIG (reference sequence). The DNA for the CDR3 is TGTGCCTGGAAGGGGGACAAGAGCACAGATACGCAGTATTTT. It translates to CAWKGDKSTDTQYF. Variable domain in full (rest from reference TRBV30 and TRBJ2-3): SQTIHQWPATLVQPVGSPLSLECTVEGTSNPNLYWYRQAAGRGLQLLFYSVGIGQISSEVPQNLSASRPQDRQFILSSKKLLLSDSGFYLCAWKGDKSTDTQYFGPGTRLTVL.

The V gene is TRBV2, the J gene TRBJ2-1; TRBD2 agrees at 10 bases. Unmatched junction bases numbered 5, after V lost 4 bases and J lost 2 bases. This CDR3 comprises 16 residues. The germline V gene encodes CDR1 SNHLY and CDR2 FYNNEI. CDR3 protein: CASSASGSIPYNEQFF. CDR3 in DNA: TGTGCCAGCAGTGCTAGCGGGAGTATCCCCTACAATGAGCAGTTCTTC.

This clone was picked up one time. This sequence joins TRBV9 and TRBJ2-7; D possibly matches TRBD1 or TRBD2 (5 bases each). CDR1 and CDR2 from the germline V gene are SGDLS and YYNGEE. V dropped 8 bases and J dropped 3 bases, with 12 bases sitting between them. The CDR3 spans 12 residues. The CDR3 DNA is TGTGCCAGTGGGACGGTAGACTACGAGCAGTACTTC. This gives the protein CASGTVDYEQYF.

This chain uses TRBV10-1 with TRBJ1-5; D unresolved. The CDR3 covers 13 residues. CDR1 and CDR2 (germline): WNHNN, SYGVQD (reference sequence). V was trimmed by 0 bases and J by 9 bases, leaving 9 bases between them. As DNA, the CDR3 is TGCGCCAGCAGTGAGTCGATCTGGACGCCCCAGCATTTT. Residues: CASSESIWTPQHF.

The gene calls are TRBV2 and TRBJ2-3, with D tentatively TRBD1 (6 bases). With 4 bases removed from V and 4 bases from J, the gap between germline ends came to 15 bases. The CDR3 runs 15 residues. In germline, CDR1 is SNHLY, CDR2 FYNNEI. CDR3 in DNA: TGTGCCAGCAGTGCTGGACAGCTTTTATCAGATACGCAGTATTTT. It is translated as CASSAGQLLSDTQYF.

This rearrangement joins TRBV2 to TRBJ2-1, with TRBD2 identical over 10 bases. With V trimmed by 7 bases and J by 2 bases, 14 bases remained unmatched. Germline CDR1 and CDR2: SNHLY and FYNNEI. The CDR3 contains 18 residues. The CDR3 loop is CASIVASGSVGAYNEQFF. DNA for the CDR3: TGTGCCAGCATAGTCGCTAGCGGGAGCGTCGGGGCCTACAATGAGCAGTTCTTC.

The gene calls are TRBV9 and TRBJ2-7; D is unclear. The germline V gene encodes CDR1 SGDLS and CDR2 YYNGEE. The CDR3 runs 13 residues. Trimming stripped 2 bases from V and 0 bases from J, with 6 bases between. The CDR3 DNA reads TGTGCCAGCAGCGTTGGGGTCTCCTACGAGCAGTACTTC. This sequence encodes CASSVGVSYEQYF.

The rearrangement uses TRBV11-3 and TRBJ2-3; D gene ambiguous. The ends were cut back, 5 bases at V and 0 bases at J, with 12 bases in the middle. The length of the CDR3 is 15 residues. Germline-derived CDR1 and CDR2 are SGHNT and YENEEA. This chain's CDR3 is CASSASTDSTDTQYF. The CDR3 DNA is TGTGCCAGCAGCGCCTCGACCGACAGCACAGATACGCAGTATTTT. Supplemented by reference TRBV11-3 and TRBJ2-3, the full variable domain reads EAGVVQSPRYKIIEKKQPVAFWCNPISGHNTLYWYLQNLGQGPELLIRYENEEAVDDSQLPKDRFSAERLKGVDSTLKIQPAELGDSAVYLCASSASTDSTDTQYFGPGTRLTVL.

The rearrangement links TRBV6-1 to TRBJ1-6; D is unresolved. Germline CDR1 reads MNHNS; CDR2 reads SASEGT. This CDR3 is 14 amino acids long. V was cut by 8 bases and J by 0 bases, with 8 bases left in between. The CDR3: CASQPGSYNSPLHF. In DNA form, the CDR3 reads TGTGCCAGCCAGCCGGGCTCCTATAATTCACCCCTCCACTTT.

Points on this clone: This may come from a read error, since a much larger clone is one base off. The chain joins TRBV7-3 to TRBJ2-2; no clear D gene. Trimming removed 3 bases at V and 1 base at J, with 0 bases between. The CDR3 is made up of 12 amino acids. CDR1 SGHTA and CDR2 FQGTGA come from the germline V gene. CDR3 region: CASSLNTGELFF. Here the CDR3 DNA reads TGTGCCAGCAGCTTGAACACCGGGGAGCTGTTTTTT. The complete variable domain, with remaining parts taken from reference TRBV7-3 and TRBJ2-2, reads GAGVSQTPSNKVTEKGKYVELRCDPISGHTALYWYRQSLGQGPEFLIYFQGTGAADDSGLPNDRFFAVRPEGSVSTLKIQRTERGDSAVYLCASSLNTGELFFGEGSRLTVL.

The gene calls are TRBV7-2 and TRBJ2-7; 9 nucleotides line up with TRBD2. V lost 3 bases to trimming and J lost 1 base; unmatched junction nucleotides: 7. CDR3 length equals 16 residues. Germline loops: CDR1 SGHTA, CDR2 FQGNSA. This chain's CDR3 is CASSLGYSGSSYEQYF. DNA of the CDR3: TGTGCCAGCAGCTTGGGGTATAGCGGGAGTTCCTACGAGCAGTACTTC.